This TCR beta chain was obtained from a study of CD8+ T cells in alopecia areata. After isolation, RNA underwent reverse transcription to generate cDNA as the sequencing template. Sequencing was performed with immunoSEQ multiplex PCR; in TCRdb, only in-frame clones are kept and a portion is missing. The sample lists around 190,000 clones, more than 55% seen once, with approximately 4.9% in the top ten. The germline gives CDR1 SEHNR, CDR2 FQNEAQ (reference sequence). CDR3 length equals 18 residues. Trimming cost V 5 bases and J 6 bases; bases outside gene matches: 19. Notes on this clone: Its target is not known.

Sorting from PBMCs produced CD4+ and CD8+ T cells. Findings and limits, study-wide: Among patients, TCR sharing was less clear than in mice, a difference possibly due in part to HLA diversity in the patient population. Compared with normal scalp, lesional scalp had higher clonality and more expanded CD8+ clones. Sequences from scalp samples also cover resident alphabeta T cells of normal skin.

The chain carries TRBV7-9 and TRBJ1-1, with 9 bases lining up with TRBD1. The clonotype was recovered from a human donor in good health. Sequenced sample: CD8+ T cells sorted from blood. The CDR3 DNA is TGTGCCAGCAGCGTACCGGGACAGGGTCCGTCTACCAAGGCTGAAGCTTTCTTT. Its protein is CASSVPGQGPSTKAEAFF.